This T cell receptor (beta chain) was captured in a study of CD8 T cells in Susac syndrome. General study findings and limits: Individuals included in the TCR sequencing and HLA analysis were acknowledged by the study to be relatively few in number. The Susac syndrome CD4+ T cell repertoires displayed no clonal expansion.

The diagnostic criteria were recently defined, and patients with Susac syndrome met them for definite or probable disease. Regarding this clonotype: Its antigen is not identified.

V trimming: 5 bases; J trimming: 2 bases; junction bases outside the gene matches: 5. This CDR3 has 13 amino acids. Per germline, CDR1 DFQATT and CDR2 SNEGSKA (reference sequence). Random hexamers primed reverse transcription of 0.5 to 1 ug RNA. TCR beta CDR3 was amplified by immunoSEQ covering 54 Vbeta and 13 Jbeta. One entry per CDR3 protein, called by TCRdb with MiXCR from the immunoSEQ multiplex PCR reads. The table records hundreds of thousands of distinct CDR3 sequences, almost 97% of them present only once. The sample comprised CD4+ T cells from PBMCs. This receptor was identified in a human donor with Susac syndrome. J is TRBJ2-5 and V is TRBV20-1; 7 nucleotides align to TRBD2. DNA for the CDR3: TGCAGTGCTCCTACTAGCGTTCAAGAGACCCAGTACTTC. The encoded protein is CSAPTSVQETQYF.